Following are 6 T cell receptor beta chains from one sample sequenced in a study of T cells expressing NK-cell markers. TCRdb re-called the 5' RACE reads and catalogs CDR3 proteins one per entry, DNA excluded. The sample spans about 370,000 distinct CDR3 sequences; the ten largest clones claim roughly a tenth. The sample taken for sequencing was blood T cells: a sorted CD56 or NKG2C T cell subset, CD4+ or CD8+ T cells, or bulk PBMC T cells (not recorded which). Receptors originate from a woman aged 50 to 60 in good health.

CDR3 sequence: CASTLGLGQLNEQYF. The chain employs TRBV28 and TRBJ2-7; TCRdb calls TRBD1, which cannot be checked without DNA. Germline CDR1 reads MDHEN; CDR2 reads SYDVKM. CDR3 length: 15 amino acids.

The CDR3 spells CASSSPRQTTNEKLFF. J is TRBJ1-4 and V is TRBV12-3 or TRBV12-4; lacking DNA, the TRBD1 call made by TCRdb goes unchecked. There are 16 residues in the CDR3.

The chain carries TRBV6-1 and TRBJ2-2. Germline values: CDR1 MNHNS, CDR2 SASEGT. This CDR3 has 14 residues. The CDR3 loop reads CASSGGSDTGELFF.

The rearrangement links TRBV7-2 to TRBJ2-1; TCRdb calls TRBD2, which cannot be checked without DNA. CDR1 is SGHTA, CDR2 FQGNSA, per germline. CDR3 length equals 15 residues. The CDR3 spells CASSPPLAALDEQFF. Drawing the rest from reference TRBV7-2 and TRBJ2-1, the complete variable domain is GAGVSQSPSNKVTEKGKDVELRCDPISGHTALYWYRQSLGQGLEFLIYFQGNSAPDKSGLPSDRFSAERTGGSVSTLTIQRTQQEDSAVYLCASSPPLAALDEQFFGPGTRLTVL.

V is TRBV20-1 and J is TRBJ2-6; TCRdb reports TRBD2, a call that lacks DNA to check it against. Germline loops: CDR1 DFQATT, CDR2 SNEGSKA (reference sequence). The CDR3 loop spans 19 amino acids. CDR3 sequence: CSARGGRDVPQSGANVLTF.

V is TRBV13 and J is TRBJ1-1. CDR1 PRHDT and CDR2 FYEKMQ come from the germline V gene (reference sequence). The CDR3 consists of 14 residues. This CDR3 reads CASSAGHINPEAFF.